The 18 T cell receptor beta chains given below trace back to one sample, sequenced in a study of T cells in Graves' hyperthyroidism and ophthalmopathy. RNA transcripts yielded amplified TCR beta CDR3 regions. The TCR CDR3 was amplified in a first-round RT-PCR using the HTBI primer set. TCRdb reprocessed the multiplex PCR reads with MiXCR, giving one entry per CDR3 protein. The sample contains around 300,000 distinct CDR3 sequences, about 14% of which appear only once. Sequenced: blood. These receptors were taken from a woman between 25 and 40 years old with Graves' hyperthyroidism.

This clonotype was seen a few times. DNA for the CDR3: TGTGCCAGCAGCTTAGGGCTGGGGCCCCTCTATGGCTACACCTTC. It encodes CASSLGLGPLYGYTF. The chain joins TRBV7-9 to TRBJ1-2; D is perhaps TRBD1 (5 bases). Looked up from germline, CDR1 is SEHNR and CDR2 is FQNEAQ (reference sequence). V lost 1 base to trimming and J lost 4 bases, with 13 bases between them. The CDR3 is made up of 15 amino acids.

This clonotype was recorded many times. The rearrangement links TRBV7-2 to TRBJ2-5, with a tentative D call TRBD2 (7 bases). The germline CDR1 and CDR2 sequences are SGHTA and FQGNSA. This CDR3 spans 13 amino acids. V lost 1 base to trimming and J lost 12 bases, with 15 bases between them. The DNA of the CDR3 is TGTGCCAGCAGCTTAGAGGGGGGGAGGACGGAGTACTTC. Encoded protein: CASSLEGGRTEYF.

This clonotype was recorded a few times. The chain uses TRBV5-4 and TRBJ2-3; 14 bases are a match to TRBD2. The V gene's germline CDR1 is SGHNT and CDR2 YYREEE (reference sequence). CDR3 size: 18 residues. V shed 0 bases, J shed 4 bases, and the junction held 7 bases outside the gene matches. In DNA, the CDR3 is TGTGCCAGCAGCTTGGGGTTAACGACTAGCGGGAGGGCAGATACGCAGTATTTT. Translated: CASSLGLTTSGRADTQYF.

This chain uses TRBV11-2 with TRBJ2-3; TRBD1 matches 8 bases. V dropped 5 bases and J dropped 2; count of bases not matched to a gene: 6. The CDR3 runs 15 residues. Germline V gene sequence: CDR1 SGHAT, CDR2 FQNNGV. Written as DNA, the CDR3 is TGTGCCAGCAGCCAGGGGGCAACCTACACAGATACGCAGTATTTT. Protein: CASSQGATYTDTQYF.

This clonotype was seen repeatedly, ten times or more. This chain links TRBV2 with TRBJ2-6, with 12 bases that match TRBD2. CDR3 length: 18 amino acids. Trimming took 5 bases from V and 1 from J; bases not matched to a gene: 6. Germline CDR1 reads SNHLY; CDR2 reads FYNNEI. CDR3 loop: CASSLRLAGASGANVLTF. CDR3 coding DNA: TGTGCCAGCAGTCTGCGACTAGCGGGAGCTTCTGGGGCCAACGTCCTGACTTTC.

This clonotype was detected ten times or more. J is TRBJ2-7 and V is TRBV12-3 or TRBV12-4, with TRBD2 as a possible D gene (6 bases). Trimming removed 0 bases at V and 3 bases at J, with 6 bases between. The CDR3 extends over 13 amino acids. CDR3 sequence: CASSLARGYEQYF. In DNA, the CDR3 is TGTGCCAGCAGTTTAGCGCGGGGCTACGAGCAGTACTTC.

This clonotype showed up just a few times. This chain connects TRBV4-2 to TRBJ1-5; possible D gene TRBD1, 5 bases. The CDR3 has 14 amino acids. CDR1 and CDR2 from the germline V gene are LGHNA and YNFKEQ. Trimming cost V 0 bases and J 4 bases, with 7 bases left between them. The CDR3 loop reads CASSQDGANQPQHF. The CDR3 DNA follows: TGTGCCAGCAGCCAAGATGGGGCGAATCAGCCCCAGCATTTT.

This clonotype occurred a few times. The gene calls are TRBV9 and TRBJ2-1; no definite D call. The germline gives CDR1 SGDLS, CDR2 YYNGEE. The germline V and J ends were trimmed by 3 bases and 0 bases, with 10 bases remaining between them. This CDR3 comprises 15 residues. CDR3 loop: CASSASSPSYNEQFF. The CDR3 bases are TGTGCCAGCAGCGCTAGTTCCCCCTCCTACAATGAGCAGTTCTTC.

This clonotype occurred once. The rearrangement joins TRBV11-2 to TRBJ2-2; 10 bases fit TRBD2. The germline V gene has CDR1 SGHAT and CDR2 FQNNGV. This CDR3 has 17 residues. Trimming took 6 bases from V and 5 from J; bases not matched to a gene: 12. The CDR3 here is CASSRKSGRADTGELFF. CDR3 coding DNA: TGTGCCAGCAGTCGGAAAAGCGGGAGGGCCGATACCGGGGAGCTGTTTTTT.

V is TRBV10-3 and J is TRBJ2-1; 10 bases fit TRBD2. Germline V gene sequence: CDR1 ENHRY, CDR2 SYGVKD. V shed 7 bases and J 3 bases; nucleotides not matched to a gene: 0. This CDR3 contains 13 residues. The CDR3 DNA sequence: TGTGCCATCACTAGCGGGAGCTACAATGAGCAGTTCTTC. As protein: CAITSGSYNEQFF.

CDR3 nucleotides: TGTGCCAGCAGCGCCGAACTAGCGGGAGGTCTGTTCTTC. Encoded protein: CASSAELAGGLFF. The rearrangement uses TRBV9 and TRBJ2-1; 12 bases align to TRBD2. With V trimmed by 3 bases and J by 15 bases, 7 bases remained unmatched. The CDR3 spans 13 residues. CDR1 SGDLS and CDR2 YYNGEE come from the germline V gene.

In this sample, this clonotype turned up many times. The chain couples TRBV6-2 or TRBV6-3 to TRBJ2-7; 9 bases map to TRBD2. J was trimmed by 5 bases and V by 5 bases; bases with no gene match: 10. Germline V gene sequence: CDR1 MNHEY, CDR2 SVGEGT. This CDR3 has 15 amino acids. The CDR3 DNA follows: TGTGCCAGCAGTCAGATTTCTAGCGGGAAGAACGAGCAGTACTTC. Translating it yields CASSQISSGKNEQYF.

Many counts were recorded for this clonotype. This chain links TRBV28 with TRBJ1-1; weak D call: TRBD1 (5 bases). Per germline, CDR1 MDHEN and CDR2 SYDVKM. This CDR3 spans 16 amino acids. V lost 2 bases and J lost 0, with 13 bases in between. The CDR3 is CASSLAGDEVNTEAFF. For the CDR3, the DNA is TGTGCCAGCAGTTTAGCGGGGGACGAGGTGAACACTGAAGCTTTCTTT.

This clonotype came up a few times. V is TRBV20-1 and J is TRBJ2-1, with a weak D call TRBD2 (5 bases). V lost 1 base to trimming and J lost 4 bases, with 17 bases between them. The CDR3 totals 16 residues. The germline V gene has CDR1 DFQATT and CDR2 SNEGSKA (reference sequence). Written as DNA, the CDR3 is TGCAGTGCTAGAGTTGGAGGACTTGGGGAGTACAATGAGCAGTTCTTC. Protein sequence: CSARVGGLGEYNEQFF.

To note about this clonotype: A read error may explain this, as a much larger clone is one base away. The chain has TRBV7-2 and TRBJ2-5, with D perhaps TRBD1 (6 bases). Germline assignment: CDR1 SGHTA and CDR2 FQGNSA. The CDR3 consists of 13 residues. CDR3: CASSFTGSETRYF. CDR3 in DNA: TGTGCCAGCAGCTTTACAGGGTCAGAGACCCGGTACTTC.

This clonotype has a handful of counts. This rearrangement joins TRBV12-3 or TRBV12-4 to TRBJ2-7; possibly TRBD2 for D (5 bases). Trimming pared 0 bases from V and 0 bases from J, leaving 18 bases between. The CDR3 covers 18 residues. The CDR3: CASSLAGGSPRSSYEQYF. Here the CDR3 DNA reads TGTGCCAGCAGTTTAGCGGGTGGGAGTCCTCGAAGCTCCTACGAGCAGTACTTC.

In this sample, this clonotype turned up a few times. The V and J genes are TRBV6-1 and TRBJ2-7; D unclear. The length of the CDR3 is 14 residues. Germline CDR1 reads MNHNS; CDR2 reads SASEGT. The germline V and J ends were trimmed by 4 bases and 1 base, with 11 bases remaining between them. CDR3 amino acids: CASSVERSSYEQYF. The CDR3 nucleotides are TGTGCCAGCAGTGTTGAAAGGTCGTCCTACGAGCAGTACTTC.

This clonotype was counted at least ten times. The chain uses TRBV28 and TRBJ2-1; D is unresolved. Germline V gene data show CDR1 as MDHEN and CDR2 as SYDVKM. CDR3 length: 17 residues. V gave up 2 bases and J gave up 0 bases, with 14 bases separating them. CDR3 sequence reads: CASSLDYPGISYNEQFF. CDR3 DNA sequence: TGTGCCAGCAGTTTAGATTATCCTGGGATCTCCTACAATGAGCAGTTCTTC.